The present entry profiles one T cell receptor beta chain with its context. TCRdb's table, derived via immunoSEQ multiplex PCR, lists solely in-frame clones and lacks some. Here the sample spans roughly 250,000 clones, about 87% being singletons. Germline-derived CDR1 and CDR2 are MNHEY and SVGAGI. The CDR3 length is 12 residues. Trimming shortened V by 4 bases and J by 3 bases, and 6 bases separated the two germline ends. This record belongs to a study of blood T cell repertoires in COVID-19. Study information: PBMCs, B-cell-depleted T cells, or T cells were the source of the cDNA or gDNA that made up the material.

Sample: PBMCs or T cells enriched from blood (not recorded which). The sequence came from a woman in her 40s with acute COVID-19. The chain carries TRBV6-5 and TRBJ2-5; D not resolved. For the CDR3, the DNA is TGTGCCAGCAGTTCTGGAGAAGAGACCCAGTACTTC. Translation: CASSSGEETQYF.